Below, 17 T cell receptor beta chains from the same sample are listed, as sequenced in a study of control samples from healthy donors and cancer patients. Measured with immunoSEQ multiplex PCR; TCRdb has only the in-frame clones, and not every one. The profile covers roughly 140,000 clones, with roughly 92% appearing a single time and approximately 2.5% taken by the ten largest. Sequences were obtained from blood. Receptor source: a man aged 50 to 60 in good health.

This rearrangement joins TRBV11-3 to TRBJ2-5; TRBD1 matches 7 bases. The V and J ends lost 5 bases and 3 bases, in that order; junction bases with no gene match: 3. The V gene's germline CDR1 is SGHNT and CDR2 YENEEA. The CDR3 spans 13 residues. CDR3 residues: CASSKGQKETQYF. The CDR3, as DNA: TGTGCCAGCAGCAAGGGACAGAAAGAGACCCAGTACTTC.

The CDR3: CASSLKRSSGGTYNEQFF. The CDR3, as DNA: TGTGCCAGCAGTTTAAAGAGGTCTAGCGGGGGGACCTACAATGAGCAGTTCTTC. The V call is TRBV27, the J call TRBJ2-1, with 11 positions matching TRBD2. The V gene end was trimmed by 2 bases and the J gene end by 2 bases; junction bases not matched to a gene: 8. The CDR3 spans 18 residues. CDR1 is MNHEY, CDR2 SMNVEV, per germline (reference sequence).

The chain's CDR3 is CASSSGAADSGNTIYF. Written as DNA, the CDR3 is TGTGCCAGCAGTTCTGGAGCAGCAGACTCTGGAAACACCATATATTTT. The V and J genes are TRBV6-5 and TRBJ1-3; D is unclear. This CDR3 has 16 residues. V lost 4 bases and J 0 bases, leaving 13 bases between the germline ends. Germline V gives CDR1 MNHEY, CDR2 SVGAGI.

This clone appeared once. V usage is TRBV7-9 and J usage is TRBJ2-1, with D possibly matching TRBD1 (6 bases). Trimming removed 9 bases at V and 2 bases at J, with 14 bases between. Germline-derived CDR1 and CDR2 are SEHNR and FQNEAQ (reference sequence). This CDR3 has 14 amino acids. CDR3 DNA sequence: TGTGCCAGTTCAGGGGCAGGGGCCTACAATGAGCAGTTCTTC. Its translation is CASSGAGAYNEQFF.

The chain is built from TRBV28 and TRBJ2-3; no clear D gene. Per germline, CDR1 MDHEN and CDR2 SYDVKM. The V gene lost 7 bases and the J gene lost 4 bases, with 9 bases spanning the gap. The CDR3 extends over 12 amino acids. CDR3 amino acids: CASIQRPDTQYF. The CDR3 region has the DNA TGTGCCAGCATCCAACGTCCAGATACGCAGTATTTT.

The rearrangement uses TRBV6-9 and TRBJ1-1; the D gene is possibly TRBD1 (6 bases). This CDR3 region has 17 residues. Germline CDR1 is MNHGY and CDR2 is SVAAGI. Trimming cost V 8 bases and J 5 bases, with 27 bases left between them. As DNA, the CDR3 is TGTGCCAGCGCGGAGAAGTGGACAGATGAGAATTCTACTGAAGCTTTCTTT. It translates to CASAEKWTDENSTEAFF.

DNA of the CDR3: TGCGCCAGCCGCGGGCATGCGACCGGGACTAGCGGGAGTGGGGAGCAGTTCTTC. This encodes CASRGHATGTSGSGEQFF. J is TRBJ2-1 and V is TRBV5-1; 14 bases match TRBD2. The germline CDR1 and CDR2 sequences are SGHRS and YFSETQ. This CDR3 is 18 amino acids long. Germline trimming cut 7 bases from V and 10 bases from J; bases unmatched to any gene: 19.

J is TRBJ2-3 and V is TRBV7-9; no clear D gene. The CDR3 spans 12 residues. V lost 5 bases and J lost 2, with 5 bases in between. Germline lookup yields CDR1 SEHNR and CDR2 FQNEAQ (reference sequence). In DNA, the CDR3 is TGTGCCAGCAGCACCCACACAGATACGCAGTATTTT. Amino acid sequence: CASSTHTDTQYF.

V is TRBV9 and J is TRBJ1-3, with 7 bases that match TRBD1. Germline values: CDR1 SGDLS, CDR2 YYNGEE. The V and J ends lost 3 bases and 1 base, in that order; junction bases with no gene match: 7. The CDR3 has 16 residues. The DNA of the CDR3 is TGTGCCAGCAGCGAGACAGGGAAGTATTCTGGAAACACCATATATTTT. Protein sequence: CASSETGKYSGNTIYF.

The chain combines TRBV5-1 with TRBJ2-5; D gene unclear. Germline V CDR1 and CDR2: SGHRS, YFSETQ. V was pared by 0 bases and J by 4 bases, with 10 bases between. There are 14 residues in the CDR3. The CDR3 is CASSLADGRETQYF. DNA for the CDR3: TGCGCCAGCAGCTTGGCAGATGGAAGAGAGACCCAGTACTTC.

The chain joins TRBV5-7 to TRBJ1-6; 7 bases fit TRBD1. TRBV5-7 is known as an ORF, though its function is uncertain. There are 16 residues in the CDR3. V lost 4 bases, J lost 2 bases, and 6 bases stayed unmatched. CDR3 bases: TGTGCCAGCAGCCCGGGACAGTGCGCCTATAATTCACCCCTCCACTTT. It translates to CASSPGQCAYNSPLHF.

The chain couples TRBV7-9 to TRBJ2-3; D gene unclear. Germline CDR1 SEHNR, CDR2 FQNEAQ (reference sequence). The CDR3 loop spans 15 amino acids. V was clipped by 3 bases and J by 2 bases, with 12 bases between them. CDR3 in amino acids: CASSFVRGHTDTQYF. CDR3 nucleotide sequence: TGTGCCAGCAGCTTCGTCCGCGGCCACACAGATACGCAGTATTTT.

The chain couples TRBV28 to TRBJ2-7; 11 positions agree with TRBD1. Germline-derived CDR1 and CDR2 are MDHEN and SYDVKM. V shed 2 bases and J 2 bases; nucleotides not matched to a gene: 2. CDR3 length: 15 amino acids. CDR3 in amino acids: CASSLPGQGAYEQYF. The CDR3 bases are TGTGCCAGCAGTTTACCGGGACAGGGGGCCTACGAGCAGTACTTC.

The CDR3 reads CATSEGYGYTF. The CDR3 DNA sequence: TGTGCCACCAGTGAAGGCTATGGCTACACCTTC. The chain is built from TRBV24-1 and TRBJ1-2, with no clear D. V lost 4 bases, J lost 4 bases, and 3 bases lay in between. Looked up from germline, CDR1 is KGHDR and CDR2 is SFDVKD. This CDR3 comprises 11 residues.

The chain recombines TRBV3-1 (or the pseudogene TRBV3-2) with TRBJ2-7; TRBD1 is a possible D gene (5 bases). This CDR3 has 13 residues. Trimming cost V 4 bases and J 2 bases, with 9 bases left between them. From germline, CDR1 is LGHDT and CDR2 YNNKEL (reference sequence). The CDR3 sequence is CASSRGQTYEQYF. The CDR3 bases are TGTGCCAGCAGCCGTGGACAAACCTACGAGCAGTACTTC.

The gene calls are TRBV30 and TRBJ1-1; D ambiguous. Germline assignment: CDR1 GTSNPN and CDR2 SVGIG (reference sequence). Trimming took off 3 bases at V and 4 bases at J, with 15 bases between the two ends. CDR3 length: 14 residues. The DNA for the CDR3 is TGTGCCTGGAGAAGGCCAGCCCTAGCCACTGAAGCTTTCTTT. Residues: CAWRRPALATEAFF.

The V and J genes are TRBV5-1 and TRBJ1-4, with TRBD1 matching over 7 bases. Trimming removed 4 bases from V and 6 bases from J; junction bases left unmatched: 6. The CDR3 covers 14 residues. Germline V gene sequence: CDR1 SGHRS, CDR2 YFSETQ. CDR3 in DNA: TGCGCCAGCAGCCCTCCCGGACAGGATGAAAAACTGTTTTTT. Residues: CASSPPGQDEKLFF.